Listed here are 3 T cell receptor beta chains from one sample, sequenced in a study of blood T cells in healthy people across ages. Primed by a sample-barcoded 5' primer and a J-beta primer mix, a second PCR proceeded for roughly 7 to 11 cycles. TCRdb passed the 5' RACE reads through MiXCR, listing each CDR3 protein once. The repertoire holds over 1,500,000 distinct CDR3 sequences, 40% to 55% seen once, with less than 2.5% in the top ten. Material for sequencing was blood. The receptors were gathered from a woman aged 35 to 49 in good health.

The rearrangement links TRBV6-2 or TRBV6-3 to TRBJ2-5; possibly TRBD2 for D (7 bases). The CDR3 length is 15 residues. In germline, CDR1 is MNHEY, CDR2 SVGEGT. V was cut by 5 bases and J by 1 base, with 14 bases left in between. The CDR3 here is CASSIPGGPQETQYF. Here the CDR3 DNA reads TGTGCCAGCAGTATTCCGGGGGGCCCCCAAGAGACCCAGTACTTC.

This clonotype has a handful of counts. The rearrangement links TRBV2 to TRBJ2-1; 8 bases align to TRBD2. The CDR3 totals 14 residues. J gave up 5 bases and V 7 bases, and 7 bases lay outside the gene matches. Germline assignment: CDR1 SNHLY and CDR2 FYNNEI. The CDR3 loop reads CASILAGLNNEQFF. The CDR3 DNA reads TGTGCCAGCATTTTAGCGGGGCTTAACAATGAGCAGTTCTTC.

V and J are TRBV6-6 and TRBJ2-7, with D possibly being TRBD1 (5 bases). The CDR3 covers 14 residues. Per germline, CDR1 MNHNY and CDR2 SVGAGI (reference sequence). Deletions cut 7 bases from V and 4 bases from J, with 17 bases between. The CDR3 is CASNDSPMTYEQYF. The CDR3 DNA is TGTGCCAGCAACGACAGTCCTATGACTTACGAGCAGTACTTC.